The clone carrying this T cell receptor beta chain was seen only a few times. TCRdb re-called the RACE reads with MiXCR, one entry per CDR3 protein. The sample includes fewer than 150,000 distinct CDR3 sequences, 12% seen only once; the top ten take under 1.5%. Time point meaning: patch test 2, 6 weeks after DPC sensitization. The sample's treatment: therapeutic diphenylcyclopropenone sensitization with weekly scalp DPC. The entry originates in a study of human T cells and chemical hapten exposure. Study overall: Sensitizing treatment utilized 2% DPC over an approximately 2 cm by approximately 2 cm portion of upper inner arm skin.

Sequenced material: whole blood, taken in connection with sensitization to the hapten diphenylcyclopropenone (DPC). The sequence came from a woman between 50 and 59 years old with alopecia areata. Some clones in this sample may be carry-over from other donors' samples.

The CDR3: CASSSQGINIYEQYF. The DNA for the CDR3 is TGTGCCAGCAGCTCGCAGGGAATAAACATCTACGAGCAGTACTTC. J is TRBJ2-7 and V is TRBV5-4, with TRBD1 as a possible D gene (5 bases). Germline V gene sequence: CDR1 SGHNT, CDR2 YYREEE (reference sequence). The V and J ends lost 3 bases and 3 bases respectively, with 16 bases between them. CDR3 length: 15 amino acids.